In this sample, the clone carrying this T cell receptor beta chain turned up once. Using immunoSEQ multiplex PCR, the repertoire was profiled, and TCRdb retains in-frame clones only, with some absent. Of fewer than 100,000 clones listed, around 97% were seen once; the top ten hold almost 0.3%. This entry belongs to a study of technical replicates of blood from a few donors. Germline CDR1 reads SEHNR; CDR2 reads FQNEAQ (reference sequence). With 5 bases clipped from V and 9 bases from J, the junction kept 10 bases outside the gene matches. The CDR3 totals 14 residues. This chain connects TRBV7-9 to TRBJ1-1, with 9 nucleotides matching TRBD1. This clonotype was sampled from a human donor in good health. Sequenced material: T cells isolated from PBMCs. CDR3 bases: TGTGCCAGCAGCCCGGGACAGGGAACTAAAAAAGCTTTCTTT. It yields the protein CASSPGQGTKKAFF.